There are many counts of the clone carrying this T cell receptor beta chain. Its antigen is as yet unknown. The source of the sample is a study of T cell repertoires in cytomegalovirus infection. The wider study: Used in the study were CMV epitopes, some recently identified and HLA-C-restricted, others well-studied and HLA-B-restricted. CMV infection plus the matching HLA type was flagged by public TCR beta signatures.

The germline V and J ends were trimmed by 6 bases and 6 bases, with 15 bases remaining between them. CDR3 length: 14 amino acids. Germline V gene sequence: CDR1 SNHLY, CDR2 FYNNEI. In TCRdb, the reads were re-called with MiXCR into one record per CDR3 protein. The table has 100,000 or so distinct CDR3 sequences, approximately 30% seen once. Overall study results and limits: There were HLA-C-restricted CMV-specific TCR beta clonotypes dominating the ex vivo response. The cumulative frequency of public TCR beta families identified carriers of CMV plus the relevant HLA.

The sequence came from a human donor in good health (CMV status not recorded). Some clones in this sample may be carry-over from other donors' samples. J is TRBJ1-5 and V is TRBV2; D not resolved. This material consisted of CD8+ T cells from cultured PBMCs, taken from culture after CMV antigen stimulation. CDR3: CASSEDRTVQPQHF. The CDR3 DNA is TGTGCCAGCAGCGAGGACCGAACCGTTCAGCCCCAGCATTTT.